Listed here are 16 T cell receptor beta chains from one sample, sequenced in a study of technical replicates of blood from a few donors. Generated by immunoSEQ multiplex PCR, the TCRdb table keeps only in-frame clones and is missing some. The sample lists 55,000 to 80,000 clones; 93% were seen once. Sequencing was carried out using T cells isolated from PBMCs. The receptors shown here come from a human donor in good health.

J is TRBJ2-7 and V is TRBV13; 9 nucleotides agree with TRBD1. V was clipped by 2 bases and J by 7 bases; unmatched bases: 9. The CDR3 length is 15 residues. Per the germline V gene, CDR1 is PRHDT and CDR2 is FYEKMQ (reference sequence). This CDR3 reads CASSLPGQGLEEQYF. In DNA form, the CDR3 reads TGTGCCAGCAGCTTACCGGGACAGGGTTTGGAGGAGCAGTACTTC.

This chain joins TRBV29-1 and TRBJ1-2; D ambiguous. The CDR3 length is 16 residues. The germline gives CDR1 SQVTM, CDR2 ANQGSEA. Trimming took off 3 bases at V and 2 bases at J, with 19 bases between the two ends. The CDR3 here is CSVEGILETGNYGYTF. Written as DNA, the CDR3 is TGCAGCGTTGAGGGCATTCTCGAAACCGGAAACTATGGCTACACCTTC.

The V gene is TRBV12-5, the J gene TRBJ2-2; D not certain. Germline V lookup: CDR1 LGHNT, CDR2 FRNRAP. The CDR3 runs 12 residues. V lost 3 bases and J 7 bases, leaving 6 bases between the germline ends. The CDR3 DNA reads TGTGCTAGTGGTTTACAGTACGGGGAGCTGTTTTTT. It encodes CASGLQYGELFF.

V and J are TRBV29-1 and TRBJ1-1, with D hard to call. CDR1 and CDR2 from the germline V gene are SQVTM and ANQGSEA. CDR3 length: 12 residues. The ends were cut back, 5 bases at V and 6 bases at J, with 13 bases in the middle. As DNA, the CDR3 is TGCAGCGTTCAGCGAAATGGCCCTGAAGCTTTCTTT. Amino acids: CSVQRNGPEAFF.

The CDR3 loop reads CASSLGQNTGELFF. CDR3 bases: TGTGCCAGCAGCTTAGGACAGAACACCGGGGAGCTGTTTTTT. The rearrangement uses TRBV5-4 and TRBJ2-2; D might be TRBD1 (5 bases). Trimming removed 2 bases at V and 1 base at J, with 6 bases between. CDR1 and CDR2 from the germline V gene are SGHNT and YYREEE (reference sequence). The CDR3 consists of 14 residues.

This clone was seen only once. The V and J genes are TRBV7-9 and TRBJ1-1; the D gene is possibly TRBD1 (6 bases). Trimming cost V 3 bases and J 1 base, with 12 bases left between them. This CDR3 has 15 amino acids. Germline lookup yields CDR1 SEHNR and CDR2 FQNEAQ (reference sequence). The chain's CDR3 is CASSFRQDPNTEAFF. In nucleotides, the CDR3 is TGTGCCAGCAGCTTTCGACAGGACCCGAACACTGAAGCTTTCTTT.

The rearrangement joins TRBV5-1 to TRBJ2-7, with D possibly TRBD2 on 5 matching bases. The CDR3 extends over 14 amino acids. V was clipped by 1 base and J by 6 bases, with 14 bases between them. Germline CDR1 is SGHRS and CDR2 is YFSETQ. The CDR3: CASSLLRSEGEQYF. CDR3 in DNA: TGCGCCAGCAGCTTGTTGCGGTCAGAGGGCGAGCAGTACTTC.

The V gene is TRBV5-7, the J gene TRBJ2-4; 8 bases fit TRBD1. TRBV5-7 has ORF status, its function being uncertain. This CDR3 has 17 amino acids. V lost 4 bases, J lost 5 bases, and 14 bases stayed unmatched. DNA for the CDR3: TGTGCCAGCAGCCACATGAACCCACAGGGGGGAGAAAACATTCAGTACTTC. Residues: CASSHMNPQGGENIQYF.

The chain uses TRBV9 and TRBJ2-1; D may be TRBD2 (6 bases). Germline CDR1 SGDLS, CDR2 YYNGEE. The CDR3 runs to 14 residues. The V gene lost 7 bases and the J gene lost 0 bases, with 11 bases spanning the gap. The CDR3 DNA follows: TGTGCCAGCGGGGGGACCGGCTCCTACAATGAGCAGTTCTTC. Its translation is CASGGTGSYNEQFF.

This rearrangement joins TRBV11-3 to TRBJ2-7; TRBD2 matches 10 bases. The CDR3 runs to 14 residues. Germline values: CDR1 SGHNT, CDR2 YENEEA. V gave up 1 base and J gave up 5 bases; unmatched junction bases: 2. CDR3: CASSLVAGGHEQYF. In DNA form, the CDR3 reads TGTGCCAGCAGCTTAGTAGCGGGGGGCCACGAGCAGTACTTC.

The chain's CDR3 is CASGLVLGQDFAEQYF. The CDR3 DNA follows: TGTGCTAGTGGTTTGGTACTTGGACAGGATTTCGCCGAGCAGTACTTC. The genes are TRBV12-5 and TRBJ2-7; 7 bases are a match to TRBD1. With V trimmed by 0 bases and J by 6 bases, 11 bases remained unmatched. The CDR3 length is 16 residues. CDR1 is LGHNT, CDR2 FRNRAP, per germline.

This chain connects TRBV7-6 to TRBJ2-1; the match to TRBD2 covers 12 bases. V dropped 5 bases and J dropped 3; count of bases not matched to a gene: 5. This CDR3 has 16 residues. Germline lookup yields CDR1 SGHVS and CDR2 FNYEAQ. Here the CDR3 reads CASSPLAGGFYNEQFF. DNA for the CDR3: TGTGCCAGCAGCCCTCTAGCGGGAGGGTTCTACAATGAGCAGTTCTTC.

The rearrangement uses TRBV5-4 and TRBJ2-3; TRBD1 is a possible D gene (7 bases). V shed 3 bases and J shed 0 bases, with 14 bases lying between them. Germline CDR1 is SGHNT and CDR2 is YYREEE (reference sequence). CDR3 length: 16 residues. The CDR3 sequence: CASSSFRGASTDTQYF. CDR3 bases: TGTGCCAGCAGCTCGTTCAGGGGGGCTAGCACAGATACGCAGTATTTT.

This chain uses TRBV5-1 with TRBJ2-5, with 14 nucleotides matching TRBD2. The J segment lost 5 bases and the V segment lost 4 bases, leaving 13 bases of the junction unmatched. CDR1 and CDR2 from the germline V gene are SGHRS and YFSETQ. The CDR3 extends over 18 amino acids. CDR3 protein: CASSKPGTSGGFQETQYF. Written as DNA, the CDR3 is TGCGCCAGCAGCAAACCCGGGACTAGCGGGGGTTTCCAGGAGACCCAGTACTTC.

V usage is TRBV11-2 and J usage is TRBJ2-1; D is ambiguous. Germline values: CDR1 SGHAT, CDR2 FQNNGV. This CDR3 is 15 amino acids long. The V gene lost 3 bases and the J gene lost 0 bases, with 9 bases spanning the gap. For the CDR3, the DNA is TGTGCCAGCAGCTTCCAGGATCCCTCCTACAATGAGCAGTTCTTC. Translating it yields CASSFQDPSYNEQFF.

V and J are TRBV29-1 and TRBJ2-5, with 9 nucleotides matching TRBD2. The germline V gene encodes CDR1 SQVTM and CDR2 ANQGSEA. The junction had 9 bases not matched to a gene; V was cut back by 3 bases and J by 4 bases. This CDR3 spans 15 amino acids. CDR3: CSVEVAGGRGETQYF. The CDR3 DNA follows: TGCAGCGTTGAGGTTGCGGGGGGGCGTGGAGAGACCCAGTACTTC.